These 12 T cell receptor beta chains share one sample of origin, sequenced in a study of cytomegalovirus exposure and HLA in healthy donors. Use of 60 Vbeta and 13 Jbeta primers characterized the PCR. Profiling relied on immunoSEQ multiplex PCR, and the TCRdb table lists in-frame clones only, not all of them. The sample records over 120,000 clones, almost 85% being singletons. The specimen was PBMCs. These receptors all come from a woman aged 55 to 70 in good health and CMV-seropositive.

The CDR3 DNA reads TGTGCCAGTAGTCCCTGGGACAGCGCAATGAACACTGAAGCTTTCTTT. Residues: CASSPWDSAMNTEAFF. The chain employs TRBV19 and TRBJ1-1, with TRBD1 identical over 7 bases. This CDR3 comprises 16 residues. CDR1 is LNHDA, CDR2 SQIVND, per germline (reference sequence). V shed 5 bases, J shed 0 bases, and the junction held 9 bases outside the gene matches.

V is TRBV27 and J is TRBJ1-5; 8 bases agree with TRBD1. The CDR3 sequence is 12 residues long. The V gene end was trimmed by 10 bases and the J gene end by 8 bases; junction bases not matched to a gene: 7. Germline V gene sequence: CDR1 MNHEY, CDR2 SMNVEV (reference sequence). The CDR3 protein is CAIPTGAEPQHF. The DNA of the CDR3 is TGTGCCATCCCGACAGGGGCAGAGCCCCAGCATTTT.

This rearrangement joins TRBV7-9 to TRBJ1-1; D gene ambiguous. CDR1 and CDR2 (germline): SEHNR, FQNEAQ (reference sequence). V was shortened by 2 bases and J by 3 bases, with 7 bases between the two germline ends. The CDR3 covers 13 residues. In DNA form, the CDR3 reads TGTGCCAGCAGCTTACTAGGTTACACTGAAGCTTTCTTT. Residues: CASSLLGYTEAFF.

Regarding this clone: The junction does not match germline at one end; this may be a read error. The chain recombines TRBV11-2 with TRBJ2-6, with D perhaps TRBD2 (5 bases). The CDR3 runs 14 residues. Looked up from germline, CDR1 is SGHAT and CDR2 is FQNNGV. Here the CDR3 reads CASSLGTAATVLTF. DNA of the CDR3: TGTGCCAGCAGCTTAGGGACTGCCGCCACCGTCCTGACTTTC.

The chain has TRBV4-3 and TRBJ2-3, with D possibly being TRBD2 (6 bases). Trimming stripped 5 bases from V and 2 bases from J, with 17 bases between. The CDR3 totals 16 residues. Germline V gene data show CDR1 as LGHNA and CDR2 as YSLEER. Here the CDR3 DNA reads TGCGCCAGCAGCGTAAAAGCGGGTCAACCCACAGATACGCAGTATTTT. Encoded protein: CASSVKAGQPTDTQYF.

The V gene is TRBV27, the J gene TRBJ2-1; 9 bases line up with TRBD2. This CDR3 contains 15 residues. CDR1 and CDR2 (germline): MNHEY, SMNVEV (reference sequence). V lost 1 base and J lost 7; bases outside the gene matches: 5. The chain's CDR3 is CASSLFSGRGNEQFF. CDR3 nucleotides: TGTGCCAGCAGTTTATTTAGCGGGAGAGGAAATGAGCAGTTCTTC.

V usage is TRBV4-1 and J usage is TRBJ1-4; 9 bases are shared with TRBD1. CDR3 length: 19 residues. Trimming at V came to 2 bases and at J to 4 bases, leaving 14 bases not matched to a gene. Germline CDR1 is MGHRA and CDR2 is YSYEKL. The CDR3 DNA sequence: TGCGCCAGCAGCCAACATCCCGGCCGGACAGGGGCCGATAATGAAAAACTGTTTTTT. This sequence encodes CASSQHPGRTGADNEKLFF.

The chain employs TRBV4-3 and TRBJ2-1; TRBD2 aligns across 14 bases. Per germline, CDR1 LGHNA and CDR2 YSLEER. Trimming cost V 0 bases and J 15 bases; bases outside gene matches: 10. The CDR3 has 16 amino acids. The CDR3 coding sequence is TGCGCCAGCAGCCAAGATGTGGGACTAGCGGGAGCTCGTCGGTTCTTC. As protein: CASSQDVGLAGARRFF.

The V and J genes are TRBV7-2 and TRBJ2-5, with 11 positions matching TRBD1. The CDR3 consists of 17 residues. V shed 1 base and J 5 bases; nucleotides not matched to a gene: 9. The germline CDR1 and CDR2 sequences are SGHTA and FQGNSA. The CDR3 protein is CASSLVPGQGVDETQYF. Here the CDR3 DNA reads TGTGCCAGCAGCTTAGTGCCGGGACAGGGGGTGGACGAGACCCAGTACTTC.

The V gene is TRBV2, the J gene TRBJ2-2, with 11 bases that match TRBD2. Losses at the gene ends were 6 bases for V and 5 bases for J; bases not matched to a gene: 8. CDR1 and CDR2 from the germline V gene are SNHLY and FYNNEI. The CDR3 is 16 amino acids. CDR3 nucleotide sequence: TGTGCCAGCAGCCCGGGACTAGCGGAATCAACCGGGGAGCTGTTTTTT. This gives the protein CASSPGLAESTGELFF.

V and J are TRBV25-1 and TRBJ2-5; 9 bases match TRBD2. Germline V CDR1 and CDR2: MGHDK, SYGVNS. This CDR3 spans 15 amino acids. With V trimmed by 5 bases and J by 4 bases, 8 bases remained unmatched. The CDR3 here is CASSLPAGGGETQYF. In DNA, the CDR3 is TGTGCCAGCAGTCTTCCAGCGGGAGGAGGAGAGACCCAGTACTTC.

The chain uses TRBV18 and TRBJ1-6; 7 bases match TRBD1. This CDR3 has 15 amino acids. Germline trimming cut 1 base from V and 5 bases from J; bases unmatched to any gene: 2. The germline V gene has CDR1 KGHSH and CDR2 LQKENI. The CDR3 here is CASSPRDRDNSPLHF. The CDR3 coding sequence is TGTGCCAGCTCACCACGTGACAGGGATAATTCACCCCTCCACTTT.